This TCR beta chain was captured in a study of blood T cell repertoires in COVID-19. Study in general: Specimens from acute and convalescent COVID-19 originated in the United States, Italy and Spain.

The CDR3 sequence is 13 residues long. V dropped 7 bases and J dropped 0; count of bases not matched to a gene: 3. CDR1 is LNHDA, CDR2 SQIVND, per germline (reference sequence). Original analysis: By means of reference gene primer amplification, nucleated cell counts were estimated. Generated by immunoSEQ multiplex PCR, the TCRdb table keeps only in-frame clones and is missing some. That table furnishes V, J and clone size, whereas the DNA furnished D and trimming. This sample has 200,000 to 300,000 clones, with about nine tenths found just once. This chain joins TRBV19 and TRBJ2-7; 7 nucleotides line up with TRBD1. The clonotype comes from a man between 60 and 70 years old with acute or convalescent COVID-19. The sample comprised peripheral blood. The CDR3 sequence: CASKRDSSYEQYF. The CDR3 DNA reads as TGTGCCAGTAAAAGGGACAGCTCCTACGAGCAGTACTTC.